This T cell receptor beta chain came from a study of neoadjuvant anti-PD-1 for oral cavity cancer. Overall study context: Around day 43, patients without progression received a fourth nivolumab dose before surgery. Study-wide results and caveats: Greater tumor shrinkage accompanied bigger post-treatment sizes of preexisting clones.

With respect to this clone: Its antigen is not identified.

Clones were sequenced by immunoSEQ multiplex PCR, and TCRdb holds only the in-frame ones, with some missing. The table shows about 15,000 clones, with approximately 40% occurring only once. Indicated time point: after neoadjuvant nivolumab, at surgical resection. Stage II-IVA oral cavity squamous cell carcinoma was new and untreated by systemic or radiation therapy. The CDR3 consists of 16 residues. The germline V gene has CDR1 ENHRY and CDR2 SYGVKD. Germline trimming cut 4 bases from V and 3 bases from J; bases unmatched to any gene: 9. This receptor was identified in a person between 35 and 79 years old with oral cavity squamous cell carcinoma. This chain connects TRBV10-3 to TRBJ1-2; 9 nucleotides agree with TRBD1. The sample was tumor tissue, taken after nivolumab (anti-PD-1) treatment. The CDR3 DNA sequence: TGTGCCATCAGTGGGACAGGGGAATCCAAGCACTATGGCTACACCTTC. Its translation is CAISGTGESKHYGYTF.